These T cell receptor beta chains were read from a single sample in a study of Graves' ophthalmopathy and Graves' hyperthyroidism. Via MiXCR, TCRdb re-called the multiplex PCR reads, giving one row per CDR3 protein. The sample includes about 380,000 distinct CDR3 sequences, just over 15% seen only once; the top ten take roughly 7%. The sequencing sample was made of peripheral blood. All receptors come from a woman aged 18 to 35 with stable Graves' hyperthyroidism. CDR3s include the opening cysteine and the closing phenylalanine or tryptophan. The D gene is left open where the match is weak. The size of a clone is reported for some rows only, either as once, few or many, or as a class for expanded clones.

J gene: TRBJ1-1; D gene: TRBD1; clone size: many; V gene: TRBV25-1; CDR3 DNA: TGTGCCAGCAGTGAACCGGGGACAGGGGGTAATGAAGCTTTCTTT; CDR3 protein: CASSEPGTGGNEAFF
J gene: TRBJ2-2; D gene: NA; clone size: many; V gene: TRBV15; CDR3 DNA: TGTGCCACCAGCAGAGGAGGGGTCGGGGAGCTGTTTTTT; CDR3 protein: CATSRGGVGELFF
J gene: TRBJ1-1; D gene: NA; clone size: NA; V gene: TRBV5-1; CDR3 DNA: TGCGCCAGCAGCTTAGCAGAATTGATCACTGAAGCTTTCTTT; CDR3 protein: CASSLAELITEAFF
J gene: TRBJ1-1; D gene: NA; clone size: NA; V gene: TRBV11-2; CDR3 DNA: TGTGCCAGCAGCTTACGTCGGGCGGGGCCCCTGGATGGGACTGGAGCTTTCTTT; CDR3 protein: CASSLRRAGPLDGTGAFF
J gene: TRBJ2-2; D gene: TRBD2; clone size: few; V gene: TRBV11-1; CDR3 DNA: TGTGCCAGCAGCCATCGTCTTAGCGGGGGAACCGGGGAGCTGTTTTTT; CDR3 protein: CASSHRLSGGTGELFF
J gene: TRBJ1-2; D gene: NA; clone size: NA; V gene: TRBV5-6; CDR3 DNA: TGTGCCAGCAGCCCTTTTGAGGGTGCGCCCTATGGCTACACCTTC; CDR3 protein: CASSPFEGAPYGYTF
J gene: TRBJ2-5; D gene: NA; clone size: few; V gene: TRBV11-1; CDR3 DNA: TGTGCCAGCAGCATCGGGGGCAGAGGGGGCGAGACCCAGTACTTC; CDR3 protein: CASSIGGRGGETQYF
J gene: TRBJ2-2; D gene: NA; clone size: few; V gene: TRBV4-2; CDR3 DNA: TGTGCCAGCAGCGGAACCGGGACCGCCACGAACACCGGGGAGCTGTTTTTT; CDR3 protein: CASSGTGTATNTGELFF
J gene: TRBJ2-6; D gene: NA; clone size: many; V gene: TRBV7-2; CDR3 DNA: TGTGCCAGCAGCTCCAATGGTTGGAGGATCCCTTCTGGGGCCAACGTCCTGACTTTC; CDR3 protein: CASSSNGWRIPSGANVLTF
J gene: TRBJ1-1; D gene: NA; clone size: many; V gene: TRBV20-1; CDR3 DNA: TGCAGTGCTTCCCAAAGAACGGTCACTGAAGCTTTCTTT; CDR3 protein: CSASQRTVTEAFF
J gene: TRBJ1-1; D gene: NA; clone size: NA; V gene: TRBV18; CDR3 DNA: TGTGCCAGCTCACCACCCTCACGGAAGAACACTGAAGCTTTCTTT; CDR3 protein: CASSPPSRKNTEAFF
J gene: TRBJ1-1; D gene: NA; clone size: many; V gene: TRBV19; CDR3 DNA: TGTGCCAGTGGGGATGACAGCATGAACACTGAAGCTTTCTTT; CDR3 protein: CASGDDSMNTEAFF
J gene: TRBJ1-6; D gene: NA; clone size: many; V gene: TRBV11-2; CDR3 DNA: TGTGCCAGCAGCCAGGCCGGGACAAATAATTCACCCCTCCACTTT; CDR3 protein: CASSQAGTNNSPLHF
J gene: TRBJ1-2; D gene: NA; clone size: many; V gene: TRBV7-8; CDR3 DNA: TGTGCCAGCAGCTTAGGGGGTTTGGGGCATGGCTACACCTTC; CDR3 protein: CASSLGGLGHGYTF
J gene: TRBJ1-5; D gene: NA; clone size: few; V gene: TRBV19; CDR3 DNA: TGTGCCAGTAATGGCCAGGTCAATCAGCCCCAGCATTTT; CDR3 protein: CASNGQVNQPQHF
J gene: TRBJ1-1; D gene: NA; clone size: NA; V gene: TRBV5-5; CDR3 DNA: TGTGCCAGCAGCTGGCAGGGGAGTGGCACTGAAGCTTTCTTT; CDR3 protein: CASSWQGSGTEAFF
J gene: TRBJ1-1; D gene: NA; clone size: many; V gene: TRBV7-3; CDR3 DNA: TGTGCCAGCAGCCAAATAGCAAACACTGAAGCTTTCTTT; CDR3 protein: CASSQIANTEAFF
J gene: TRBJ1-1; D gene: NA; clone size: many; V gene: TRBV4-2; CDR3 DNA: TGTGCCAGCAGCCCTATCTGGTTAGGGCAGAACACTGAAGCTTTCTTT; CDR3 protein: CASSPIWLGQNTEAFF
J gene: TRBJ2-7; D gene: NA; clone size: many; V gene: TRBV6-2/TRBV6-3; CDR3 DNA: TGTGCCAGCAGTTACTCCCACCTCGGACCTTACGAGCAGTACTTC; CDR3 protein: CASSYSHLGPYEQYF
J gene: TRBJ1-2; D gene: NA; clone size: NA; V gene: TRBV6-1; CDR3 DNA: TGTGCCAGCAGTGAACTTATCCGGACAGCCCGCGGCTACACCTTC; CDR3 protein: CASSELIRTARGYTF
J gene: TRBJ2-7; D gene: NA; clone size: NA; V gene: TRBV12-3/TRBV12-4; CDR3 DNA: TGTGCCAGCACCCTTCTCCGGCTTACCAACGAGCAGTACTTC; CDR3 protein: CASTLLRLTNEQYF
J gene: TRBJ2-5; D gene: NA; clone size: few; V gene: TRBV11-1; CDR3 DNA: TGTGCCAGCAGGGCTACTAACCTAGCATCCCTAAAAGAGACCCAGTACTTC; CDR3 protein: CASRATNLASLKETQYF
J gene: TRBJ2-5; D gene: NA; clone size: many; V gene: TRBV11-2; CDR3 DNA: TGTGCCAGCAGCTTAGGATCCCGATTCGGAGAGACCCAGTACTTC; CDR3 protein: CASSLGSRFGETQYF
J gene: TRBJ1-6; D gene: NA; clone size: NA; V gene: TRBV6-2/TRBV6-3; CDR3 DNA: TGTGCCAGCAGCATGACAGGAAGCTCCTATAATTCACCCCTCCACTTT; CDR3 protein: CASSMTGSSYNSPLHF
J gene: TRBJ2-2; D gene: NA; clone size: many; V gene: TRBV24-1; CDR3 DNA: TGTGCCACCTCCCCTAGCCAGAACACCGGGGAGCTGTTTTTT; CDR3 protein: CATSPSQNTGELFF
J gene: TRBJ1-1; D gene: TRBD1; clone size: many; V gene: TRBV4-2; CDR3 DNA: TGTGCCAGCAGCCGGGACAGGGAGGCATCGCAAGCTTTCTTT; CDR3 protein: CASSRDREASQAFF
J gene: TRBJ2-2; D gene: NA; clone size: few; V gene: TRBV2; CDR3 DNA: TGTGCCAGCAGTGGCGTTGCACTAAACACCGGGGAGCTGTTTTTT; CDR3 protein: CASSGVALNTGELFF